These 23 T cell receptor beta chains share one sample of origin, sequenced in a study of preoperative IRX-2 immunotherapy in early breast cancer. Treatment given: preoperative locoregional IRX-2 cytokine immunotherapy. Only in-frame clones appear in the TCRdb table, and some are missing; sequencing was by immunoSEQ multiplex PCR. The table includes about 67,000 clones, roughly 94% detected once. Sampling took place from a patient treated with IRX-2 immunotherapy. The receptors derive from a human donor with breast cancer.

The genes are TRBV18 and TRBJ1-1; TRBD1 matches at 10 bases. Trimming cost V 3 bases and J 3 bases; bases outside gene matches: 1. Germline-derived CDR1 and CDR2 are KGHSH and LQKENI. The CDR3 sequence is 14 residues long. The CDR3 coding sequence is TGTGCCAGCTCACCGGGGACAGGGGACACTGAAGCTTTCTTT. It encodes CASSPGTGDTEAFF. Looking up the rest from reference TRBV18 and TRBJ1-1 gives the full variable domain: NAGVMQNPRHLVRRRGQEARLRCSPMKGHSHVYWYRQLPEEGLKFMVYLQKENIIDESGMPKERFSAEFPKEGPSILRIQQVVRGDSAAYFCASSPGTGDTEAFFGQGTRLTVV.

The gene calls are TRBV29-1 and TRBJ1-2; no clear D. Trimming left V 0 bases short and J 3 bases short, with 2 bases between. The length of the CDR3 is 11 residues. The germline CDR1 and CDR2 sequences are SQVTM and ANQGSEA. CDR3 protein: CSVEEDYGYTF. CDR3 in DNA: TGCAGCGTTGAAGAGGACTATGGCTACACCTTC. Filled out from reference TRBV29-1 and TRBJ1-2, the complete variable domain reads SAVISQKPSRDICQRGTSLTIQCQVDSQVTMMFWYRQQPGQSLTLIATANQGSEATYESGFVIDKFPISRPNLTFSTLTVSNMSPEDSSIYLCSVEEDYGYTFGSGTRLTVV.

The chain employs TRBV25-1 and TRBJ2-5; 9 bases are shared with TRBD1. J was trimmed by 3 bases and V by 7 bases; bases with no gene match: 9. CDR1 is MGHDK and CDR2 is SYGVNS in the germline V gene. The CDR3 has 15 amino acids. CDR3 in amino acids: CASTSAWDREETQYF. The CDR3 DNA reads as TGTGCCAGCACCTCCGCCTGGGACAGGGAAGAGACCCAGTACTTC.

The V call is TRBV5-5, the J call TRBJ1-1; D unresolved. The CDR3 has 15 residues. V was clipped by 0 bases and J by 3 bases, with 12 bases between them. Per the germline V gene, CDR1 is SGHKS and CDR2 is YYEKEE (reference sequence). Here the CDR3 reads CASSLELWGDTEAFF. Written as DNA, the CDR3 is TGTGCCAGCAGCTTGGAATTGTGGGGTGACACTGAAGCTTTCTTT.

The CDR3 DNA is TGTGCCAGCTCACCTGGGGGGAATTCACCCCTCCACTTT. Its translation: CASSPGGNSPLHF. V and J are TRBV18 and TRBJ1-6; D is possibly TRBD1 (5 bases). From germline, CDR1 is KGHSH and CDR2 LQKENI. V was trimmed by 3 bases and J by 7 bases, leaving 7 bases between them. The CDR3 runs to 13 residues.

The genes are TRBV12-2 and TRBJ1-5; whether TRBD1, the table's D call, matches the DNA was not checked. TRBV12-2 is classified as a pseudogene. The CDR3 is 13 amino acids. Here the CDR3 DNA reads TGTGCAAGTCGCTTAGTCCCAGGGTGGTCCCAGCATTTT. Translation: CASRLVPGWSQHF.

This clone has more than one count but fewer than ten. The rearrangement joins TRBV9 to TRBJ2-1, with 8 bases aligning to TRBD1. CDR3 length equals 15 residues. Per germline, CDR1 SGDLS and CDR2 YYNGEE. Unmatched junction bases numbered 7, after V lost 1 base and J lost 7 bases. The CDR3 DNA sequence: TGTGCCAGCAGCGTATCAGGACAGGGCTGGAATGAGCAGTTCTTC. Protein: CASSVSGQGWNEQFF.

The V call is TRBV28, the J call TRBJ1-5, with TRBD1 matching 7 bases. CDR1 MDHEN and CDR2 SYDVKM come from the germline V gene. The CDR3 has 14 amino acids. Trimming cost V 6 bases and J 5 bases; bases outside gene matches: 7. The CDR3 loop reads CASRLRDSYQPQHF. The CDR3 DNA reads TGTGCCAGCAGACTCCGGGACAGTTATCAGCCCCAGCATTTT.

This clone showed up just once. The chain couples TRBV7-3 to TRBJ2-1; 14 bases line up with TRBD2. The V and J ends lost 5 bases and 10 bases, in that order; junction bases with no gene match: 10. Germline CDR1 SGHTA, CDR2 FQGTGA. The CDR3 is made up of 16 amino acids. For the CDR3, the DNA is TGTGCCAGCAGCCCTCGGACTAGCGGGAGGATCAGGGAGCAGTTCTTC. Translation: CASSPRTSGRIREQFF. Drawing the rest from reference TRBV7-3 and TRBJ2-1, the complete variable domain is GAGVSQTPSNKVTEKGKYVELRCDPISGHTALYWYRQSLGQGPEFLIYFQGTGAADDSGLPNDRFFAVRPEGSVSTLKIQRTERGDSAVYLCASSPRTSGRIREQFFGPGTRLTVL.

The V and J genes are TRBV5-4 and TRBJ2-5; TRBD2 might be the D (5 bases). The V end was cut by 4 bases, the J end by 4 bases, with 8 bases between. CDR3 length equals 12 residues. The germline V gene has CDR1 SGHNT and CDR2 YYREEE (reference sequence). This CDR3 reads CASSREGETQYF. The CDR3 DNA follows: TGTGCCAGCAGCCGAGAGGGAGAGACCCAGTACTTC.

This clone was observed once. The chain is built from TRBV28 and TRBJ2-3, with TRBD2 identical over 8 bases. CDR3 length: 13 amino acids. Unmatched junction bases numbered 6, after V lost 7 bases and J lost 6 bases. Per germline, CDR1 MDHEN and CDR2 SYDVKM. CDR3 region: CASNPGGLDTQYF. CDR3 DNA sequence: TGTGCCAGCAACCCGGGGGGGCTGGATACGCAGTATTTT. Full variable domain (outside the CDR3, taken from reference TRBV28 and TRBJ2-3): DVKVTQSSRYLVKRTGEKVFLECVQDMDHENMFWYRQDPGLGLRLIYFSYDVKMKEKGDIPEGYSVSREKKERFSLILESASTNQTSMYLCASNPGGLDTQYFGPGTRLTVL.

Written as DNA, the CDR3 is TGTGCCTGGAGCCCGACAGGGATATATTCACCCCTCCACTTT. This encodes CAWSPTGIYSPLHF. V and J are TRBV30 and TRBJ1-6, with 7 bases matching TRBD1. The V gene end was trimmed by 3 bases and the J gene end by 8 bases; junction bases not matched to a gene: 7. The CDR3 totals 14 residues. Germline V gene lookup returns CDR1 GTSNPN and CDR2 SVGIG (reference sequence). The complete variable domain, with remaining parts taken from reference TRBV30 and TRBJ1-6, reads SQTIHQWPATLVQPVGSPLSLECTVEGTSNPNLYWYRQAAGRGLQLLFYSVGIGQISSEVPQNLSASRPQDRQFILSSKKLLLSDSGFYLCAWSPTGIYSPLHFGNGTRLTVT.

V gene TRBV7-9 combines with J gene TRBJ2-1; possibly TRBD2 for D (5 bases). The germline gives CDR1 SEHNR, CDR2 FQNEAQ (reference sequence). With 5 bases removed from V and 8 bases from J, the gap between germline ends came to 10 bases. The CDR3 extends over 12 amino acids. Here the CDR3 DNA reads TGTGCCAGCAGCCCAGTGAGGGATGAGCAGTTCTTC. This gives the protein CASSPVRDEQFF.

The chain combines TRBV18 with TRBJ1-1; D remains unclear. In germline, CDR1 is KGHSH, CDR2 LQKENI. The CDR3 covers 14 residues. V was cut by 1 base and J by 0 bases, with 6 bases left in between. Written as DNA, the CDR3 is TGTGCCAGCTCACCACTGGGGATGAACACTGAAGCTTTCTTT. Its protein product is CASSPLGMNTEAFF.

The J gene is TRBJ2-5, the V gene TRBV7-9; 11 positions agree with TRBD2. The germline CDR1 and CDR2 sequences are SEHNR and FQNEAQ (reference sequence). With 5 bases clipped from V and 5 bases from J, the junction kept 7 bases outside the gene matches. The CDR3 sequence is 15 residues long. DNA of the CDR3: TGTGCCAGCAGCAACCTAGCGGGAGGAGTGGAGACCCAGTACTTC. Translation gives CASSNLAGGVETQYF.

The chain is built from TRBV11-2 and TRBJ2-5; 16 bases are a match to TRBD2. Germline values: CDR1 SGHAT, CDR2 FQNNGV. The CDR3 contains 16 residues. V lost 4 bases and J lost 5; bases outside the gene matches: 4. CDR3 DNA: TGTGCCAGCAGCTCGGGACTAGCGGGAGGGTTTGAGACCCAGTACTTC. Its translation: CASSSGLAGGFETQYF.

This clone was observed once. V usage is TRBV11-2 and J usage is TRBJ2-3, with D unclear. CDR1 and CDR2 (germline): SGHAT, FQNNGV. The CDR3 totals 14 residues. The V and J ends lost 1 base and 2 bases respectively, with 7 bases between them. The chain's CDR3 is CASSLGHDTDTQYF. The CDR3 nucleotides read TGTGCCAGCAGCTTAGGGCACGACACAGATACGCAGTATTTT.

J is TRBJ1-1 and V is TRBV6-5; D is unresolved. The CDR3 consists of 13 residues. V shed 6 bases and J shed 5 bases, with 13 bases lying between them. Germline assignment: CDR1 MNHEY and CDR2 SVGAGI. Here the CDR3 reads CASRLGSGTEAFF. CDR3 DNA sequence: TGTGCCAGCAGACTGGGCTCGGGTACTGAAGCTTTCTTT.

The chain uses TRBV29-1 and TRBJ1-6, with TRBD1 as a possible D gene (6 bases). CDR3 length: 13 amino acids. Per the germline V gene, CDR1 is SQVTM and CDR2 is ANQGSEA. Trimming removed 6 bases at V and 5 bases at J, with 11 bases between. The CDR3 here is CSVRDTNNSPLHF. As DNA, the CDR3 is TGCAGCGTCCGGGACACAAATAATTCACCCCTCCACTTT.

The chain links TRBV28 to TRBJ1-4; D possibly corresponds to TRBD1 (6 bases). CDR1 is MDHEN and CDR2 is SYDVKM in the germline V gene. V lost 7 bases to trimming and J lost 2 bases, with 14 bases between them. This CDR3 region has 15 residues. The CDR3 loop is CASTLGGATNEKLFF. CDR3 bases: TGTGCCAGCACTCTCGGGGGGGCGACTAATGAAAAACTGTTTTTT.

The genes are TRBV9 and TRBJ2-5; D remains unclear. Trimming stripped 2 bases from V and 1 base from J, with 6 bases between. The germline V gene has CDR1 SGDLS and CDR2 YYNGEE. The CDR3 runs 13 residues. In nucleotides, the CDR3 is TGTGCCAGCAGCGTGAGTTCCCAAGAGACCCAGTACTTC. This gives the protein CASSVSSQETQYF. The full variable domain, rest sourced from reference TRBV9 and TRBJ2-5, is DSGVTQTPKHLITATGQRVTLRCSPRSGDLSVYWYQQSLDQGLQFLIQYYNGEERAKGNILERFSAQQFPDLHSELNLSSLELGDSALYFCASSVSSQETQYFGPGTRLLVL.

This clone appeared once. The rearrangement uses TRBV6-1 and TRBJ1-2, with a weak D call TRBD1 (6 bases). The CDR3 runs to 15 residues. Per the germline V gene, CDR1 is MNHNS and CDR2 is SASEGT. Trimming removed 4 bases at V and 8 bases at J, with 20 bases between. The CDR3 coding sequence is TGTGCCAGCAGTGGGTCATGGGGGGCCGAGGGGGGCTACACCTTC. Translating gives CASSGSWGAEGGYTF.

The gene calls are TRBV7-2 and TRBJ1-2; D is undetermined. Trimming removed 4 bases from V and 5 bases from J, with 11 bases in between. CDR3 length: 13 amino acids. Germline V gene data show CDR1 as SGHTA and CDR2 as FQGNSA. CDR3 amino acids: CASSSSHGYGYTF. In DNA form, the CDR3 reads TGTGCCAGCAGCTCATCACACGGGTATGGCTACACCTTC.